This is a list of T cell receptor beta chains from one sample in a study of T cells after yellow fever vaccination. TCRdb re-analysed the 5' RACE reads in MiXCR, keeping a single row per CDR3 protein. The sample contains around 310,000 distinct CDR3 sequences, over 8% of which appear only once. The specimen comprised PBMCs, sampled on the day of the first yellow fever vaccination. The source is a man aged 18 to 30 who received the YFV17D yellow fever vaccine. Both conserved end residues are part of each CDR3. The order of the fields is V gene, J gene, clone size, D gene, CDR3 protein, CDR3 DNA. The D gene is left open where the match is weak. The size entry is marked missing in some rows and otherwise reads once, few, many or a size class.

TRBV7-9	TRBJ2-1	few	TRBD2	CASSLSPGLAGYNEQFF	TGTGCCAGCAGCCTATCACCGGGACTAGCGGGTTACAATGAGCAGTTCTTC
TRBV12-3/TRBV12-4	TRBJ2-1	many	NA	CASSLRTAGVEQFF	TGTGCCAGCAGTTTAAGAACAGCTGGCGTTGAGCAGTTCTTC
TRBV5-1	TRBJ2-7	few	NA	CASSSVPGPYEQYF	TGCGCCAGCAGCTCCGTCCCGGGACCCTACGAGCAGTACTTC
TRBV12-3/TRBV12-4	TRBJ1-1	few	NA	CASSTRWDEAFF	TGTGCCAGCAGTACCAGGTGGGATGAAGCTTTCTTT
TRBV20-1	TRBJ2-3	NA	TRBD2	CSASPRAGRRYDTQYF	TGCAGTGCTAGTCCCAGGGCCGGGAGGCGTTACGATACGCAGTATTTT
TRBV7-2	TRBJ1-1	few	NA	CASRSGQMNTEAFF	TGTGCCAGCCGGTCTGGGCAGATGAACACTGAAGCTTTCTTT
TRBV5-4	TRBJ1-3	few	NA	CASSWEAGEFASLGNTIYF	TGTGCCAGCAGCTGGGAGGCCGGGGAGTTTGCCTCGCTTGGAAACACCATATATTTT
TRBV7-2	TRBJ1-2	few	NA	CASSRQNPTWGGYTF	TGTGCCAGCAGCCGTCAGAATCCCACATGGGGTGGCTACACCTTC
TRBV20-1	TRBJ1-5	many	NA	CSATARGLLATTHF	TGCAGTGCTACCGCTAGAGGATTACTAGCGACAACCCATTTT
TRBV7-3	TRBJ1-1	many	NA	CASSLFQNTEAFF	TGTGCCAGCAGCTTGTTCCAGAACACTGAAGCTTTCTTT
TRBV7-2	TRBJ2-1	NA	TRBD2	CASSLQRGHYNEQFF	TGTGCCAGCAGCCTACAGCGGGGCCACTACAATGAGCAGTTCTTC
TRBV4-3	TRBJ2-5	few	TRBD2	CASSQSGGGIQETQYF	TGCGCCAGCAGCCAGAGCGGGGGGGGTATTCAAGAGACCCAGTACTTC
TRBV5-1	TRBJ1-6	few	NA	CASSEQGWNSPLHF	TGCGCCAGCAGCGAACAGGGTTGGAATTCACCCCTCCACTTT
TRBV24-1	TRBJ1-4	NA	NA	CATSDLHLKEAPSNEKLFF	TGTGCCACCAGTGATTTGCACTTAAAGGAAGCTCCATCTAATGAAAAACTGTTTTTT
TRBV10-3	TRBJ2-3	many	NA	CAISNLLASSTDTQYF	TGTGCCATCAGCAATCTTCTAGCGTCTAGCACAGATACGCAGTATTTT
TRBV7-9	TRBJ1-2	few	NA	CASSPPQGGYTF	TGTGCCAGCAGCCCACCGCAGGGTGGCTACACCTTC
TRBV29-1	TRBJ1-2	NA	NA	CSATWVVGGGGYTF	TGCAGCGCGACGTGGGTAGTAGGAGGTGGTGGCTACACCTTC
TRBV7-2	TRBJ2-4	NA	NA	CASSPTMAKNIQYF	TGTGCCAGCAGCCCAACCATGGCCAAAAACATTCAGTACTTC
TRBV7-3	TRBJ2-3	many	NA	CASSSNHGGDTQYF	TGTGCCAGCAGCTCGAATCATGGAGGAGATACGCAGTATTTT
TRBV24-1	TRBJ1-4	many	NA	CATSGGEKLFF	TGTGCCACCAGTGGGGGTGAAAAACTGTTTTTT
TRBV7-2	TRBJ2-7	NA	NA	CASRSPNDRSYEQYF	TGTGCCAGCAGATCCCCGAACGACAGGTCCTACGAGCAGTACTTC
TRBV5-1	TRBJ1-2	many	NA	CASSPDKDGYTF	TGCGCCAGCAGCCCTGACAAGGATGGCTACACCTTC
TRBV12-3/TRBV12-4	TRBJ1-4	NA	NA	CASSSLRMNEKLFF	TGTGCCAGCAGTTCACTCCGGATGAATGAAAAACTGTTTTTT
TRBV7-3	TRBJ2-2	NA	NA	CASSQDMFGTGELFF	TGTGCCAGCAGCCAGGACATGTTTGGGACCGGGGAGCTGTTTTTT
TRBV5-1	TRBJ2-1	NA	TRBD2	CASSLGLVAGIYNEQFF	TGCGCCAGCAGCTTGGGTCTAGTAGCGGGGATATACAATGAGCAGTTCTTC
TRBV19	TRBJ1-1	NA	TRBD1	CASSTRQGNTEAFF	TGTGCCAGTAGTACCCGACAGGGAAACACTGAAGCTTTCTTT
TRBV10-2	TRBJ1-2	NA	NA	CASSVTTGVNYGYTF	TGCGCCAGCAGTGTGACGACAGGCGTTAACTATGGCTACACCTTC
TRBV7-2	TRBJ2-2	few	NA	CASSLRLAGELFF	TGTGCCAGCAGCTTAAGACTGGCCGGGGAGCTGTTTTTT
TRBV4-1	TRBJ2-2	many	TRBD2	CASSQSQGGGTGELFF	TGCGCCAGCAGCCAATCCCAGGGCGGGGGGACCGGGGAGCTGTTTTTT
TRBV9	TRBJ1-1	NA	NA	CASSGKGRNTEAFF	TGTGCCAGCAGCGGGAAGGGAAGGAACACTGAAGCTTTCTTT
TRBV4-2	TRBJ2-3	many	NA	CASSQGGTSTDTQYF	TGTGCCAGCAGCCAAGGGGGGACTAGCACAGATACGCAGTATTTT
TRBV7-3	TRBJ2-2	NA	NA	CASSLNGRRTGELFF	TGTGCCAGCAGCTTAAATGGGAGGAGGACCGGGGAGCTGTTTTTT
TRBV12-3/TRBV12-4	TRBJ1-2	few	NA	CASSLDGVNGYTF	TGTGCCAGCAGTTTAGACGGTGTTAACGGCTACACCTTC